This paragraph covers one T cell receptor beta chain sequence. The antigen is undetermined. Each donor was a healthy Caucasian. The CDR3 runs to 13 residues. Per germline, CDR1 GTSNPN and CDR2 SVGIG (reference sequence). V gave up 4 bases and J gave up 9 bases; unmatched junction bases: 6. This sample is part of a study of identical twins. Template switching, a step in the protocol, added a universal primer site, and cDNA carried unique molecular identifiers. In TCRdb, the 5' RACE reads were re-called with MiXCR into one record per CDR3 protein. The data show 250,000 or so distinct CDR3 sequences, approximately 8.3% seen once. Study-wide results and caveats: Modelling underestimated the level of out-of-frame TCR alpha sharing observed in monozygotic twins.

These data are also associated with another study on yellow fever vaccine responses in identical twins.

The sequenced sample was CD8+ T cells sorted from blood. This rearrangement joins TRBV30 to TRBJ2-1, with 10 nucleotides matching TRBD1. The sequence came from a woman between 18 and 29 years old in good health. CDR3: CAWTRTGGTEQFF. DNA of the CDR3: TGTGCCTGGACCCGGACAGGGGGGACTGAGCAGTTCTTC.